These 27 T cell receptor beta chains were sequenced from one sample in a study of CXCR3-negative and CXCR3-positive naive CD8 T cells. The libraries of TRB cDNA were constructed through 5' RACE using UMI labels. TCRdb reanalyzed the 5' RACE reads, giving one entry per CDR3 protein sequence and no DNA. Recorded for this sample: about 6,700 distinct CDR3 sequences. The sample taken for sequencing was naive CXCR3- CD8+ T cells from blood. Subset noted: CD45RO-CCR7+CD27+CD95- naive CD8+ T cells lacking CXCR3 (TNR3-). These receptors came from a human donor in good health. Some clones in this sample may be carry-over from other donors' samples.

The chain couples TRBV6-2 or TRBV6-3 to TRBJ2-5; the D call from TCRdb, TRBD2, cannot be confirmed without DNA. Looked up from germline, CDR1 is MNHEY and CDR2 is SVGEGT. CDR3 length: 16 residues. CDR3: CASSYTSGSVEETQYF.

The chain combines TRBV7-6 with TRBJ2-1; TCRdb's D call, TRBD2, is unchecked because there is no DNA. CDR1 SGHVS and CDR2 FNYEAQ come from the germline V gene. The CDR3 extends over 19 amino acids. The CDR3 region is CASSLGSPSLARRGDEQFF.

V gene TRBV29-1 combines with J gene TRBJ2-1; the TCRdb D gene call, TRBD2, has no DNA to confirm it. This CDR3 is built from 17 residues. CDR1 and CDR2 from the germline V gene are SQVTM and ANQGSEA. This CDR3 is CSVVGLAGGYSYNEQFF.

The chain employs TRBV5-4 and TRBJ2-2. This CDR3 is built from 16 residues. CDR1 SGHNT and CDR2 YYREEE come from the germline V gene (reference sequence). CDR3 region: CASSRVPIYLTGELFF.

In terms of frequency, this clonotype is medium-sized (0.01 to 0.1%). CDR3 region: CAASSGGEQETQYF. The gene calls are TRBV6-6 and TRBJ2-5; TCRdb proposes TRBD2, but this gene call is untestable without DNA. This CDR3 is 14 amino acids long. Germline CDR1 MNHNY, CDR2 SVGAGI (reference sequence).

This clonotype is called medium-sized based on its frequency. The V and J genes are TRBV20-1 and TRBJ2-7; TCRdb indicates TRBD1, and absent DNA this call remains unverified. From germline, CDR1 is DFQATT and CDR2 SNEGSKA (reference sequence). This CDR3 comprises 13 residues. The chain's CDR3 is CSAGGGENYEQYF.

Frequency places this clonotype as medium-sized (0.01 to 0.1%). The chain uses TRBV20-1 and TRBJ2-7; TCRdb lists TRBD2, though no DNA is available to test this call. Germline CDR1 reads DFQATT; CDR2 reads SNEGSKA (reference sequence). There are 14 residues in the CDR3. CDR3 amino acids: CSGDRTSGTYEQYF.

This clonotype counts as medium-sized by frequency. The rearrangement joins TRBV28 to TRBJ2-1; with no DNA, the TCRdb D assignment of TRBD1 cannot be verified. Germline loops: CDR1 MDHEN, CDR2 SYDVKM. The CDR3 covers 18 residues. CDR3 sequence reads: CASSSRGLMYPHYNEQFF.

This chain links TRBV20-1 with TRBJ1-2; TCRdb gives TRBD1 as the D gene, but with no DNA this cannot be confirmed. The CDR3 length is 15 residues. Per the germline V gene, CDR1 is DFQATT and CDR2 is SNEGSKA (reference sequence). CDR3 in amino acids: CSAPSGGQGYYGYTF.

This chain joins TRBV15 and TRBJ2-7; lacking DNA, the TRBD1 call made by TCRdb goes unchecked. The CDR3 is 16 amino acids. The germline gives CDR1 LNHNV, CDR2 YYDKDF (reference sequence). CDR3 sequence: CATSGWGQAHVYEQYF.

The V and J genes are TRBV27 and TRBJ2-1. Germline CDR1 is MNHEY and CDR2 is SMNVEV (reference sequence). This CDR3 has 15 residues. The CDR3 reads CASSSVNDGRNEQFF.

Its frequency marks this clonotype as medium-sized. The chain joins TRBV20-1 to TRBJ2-1; the D gene TCRdb calls, TRBD1, cannot be checked with no DNA. From germline, CDR1 is DFQATT and CDR2 SNEGSKA (reference sequence). This CDR3 has 12 residues. The CDR3 spells CSARTGNNEQFF.

This sequence joins TRBV5-1 and TRBJ2-2; TCRdb reports TRBD1, a call that lacks DNA to check it against. The CDR3 consists of 17 residues. Germline V gives CDR1 SGHRS, CDR2 YFSETQ. CDR3 amino acids: CASSFRDRAKYTGELFF.

This clonotype is medium-sized (0.01 to 0.1%) by frequency. V gene TRBV2 combines with J gene TRBJ2-2; there is no DNA to check the TCRdb D call of TRBD2. This CDR3 is 18 amino acids long. Germline loops: CDR1 SNHLY, CDR2 FYNNEI. CDR3 loop: CASRGLAGGNRNTGELFF.

This sequence joins TRBV11-2 and TRBJ2-1. The V gene's germline CDR1 is SGHAT and CDR2 FQNNGV. The CDR3 has 15 residues. This CDR3 reads CASSPSGVFYNEQFF.

V and J are TRBV7-9 and TRBJ2-1. The CDR3 is made up of 12 amino acids. The germline V gene encodes CDR1 SEHNR and CDR2 FQNEAQ (reference sequence). The CDR3 is CASSYKFNEQFF.

Judged by frequency, this clonotype is medium-sized. The chain is built from TRBV5-6 and TRBJ2-7; without DNA, the TCRdb call of TRBD2 cannot be checked. Looked up from germline, CDR1 is SGHDT and CDR2 is YYEEEE. The CDR3 is 11 amino acids. CDR3 residues: CASSRGYEQYF.

This clonotype is called medium-sized based on its frequency. The rearrangement links TRBV6-2 or TRBV6-3 to TRBJ2-7; TCRdb indicates TRBD1, and absent DNA this call remains unverified. Germline V lookup: CDR1 MNHEY, CDR2 SVGEGT. The CDR3 length is 13 residues. The CDR3 is CASSLGKFYEQYF.

In terms of frequency, this clonotype is medium-sized. The chain combines TRBV29-1 with TRBJ2-1. The CDR3 totals 15 residues. The germline V gene has CDR1 SQVTM and CDR2 ANQGSEA. The CDR3 region is CSVEDPNSAYNEQFF.

In terms of frequency, this clonotype is medium-sized. The chain combines TRBV20-1 with TRBJ2-1; the TCRdb call, TRBD2, lacks DNA for checking. Germline CDR1 DFQATT, CDR2 SNEGSKA (reference sequence). This CDR3 region has 14 residues. CDR3 amino acids: CSANGGGVYNEQFF.

This sequence joins TRBV5-1 and TRBJ1-1. Germline CDR1 SGHRS, CDR2 YFSETQ. This CDR3 has 11 amino acids. CDR3 sequence reads: CASTMNTEAFF.

The chain employs TRBV2 and TRBJ1-2; no DNA is available, so the TRBD1 call from TCRdb remains unchecked. This CDR3 contains 14 residues. CDR1 and CDR2 (germline): SNHLY, FYNNEI. The CDR3 region is CASSVGQGAYGYTF.

The rearrangement uses TRBV3-1 and TRBJ1-2. The germline V gene has CDR1 LGHDT and CDR2 YNNKEL (reference sequence). CDR3 length: 17 residues. The CDR3 loop is CASSQFTTEGPFWGSTF.

This clonotype is called medium-sized (0.01 to 0.1%) based on its frequency. The chain recombines TRBV12-3 or TRBV12-4 with TRBJ2-7; TCRdb indicates TRBD1, and absent DNA this call remains unverified. CDR3 length: 15 amino acids. The CDR3 spells CASSLDRGRLHEQYF.

This clonotype ranks as medium-sized in terms of frequency. The V and J genes are TRBV13 and TRBJ2-1; TCRdb reports TRBD1, a call that lacks DNA to check it against. Germline loops: CDR1 PRHDT, CDR2 FYEKMQ (reference sequence). The CDR3 totals 18 residues. This CDR3 is CASSPGLAGARWDNEQFF.

This clonotype shows up as medium-sized by frequency. CDR3 in amino acids: CASSLTGTLGEQYF. The chain recombines TRBV28 with TRBJ2-7; TCRdb outputs TRBD1, but without DNA this stays unchecked. The germline V gene has CDR1 MDHEN and CDR2 SYDVKM. This CDR3 is 14 amino acids long.

V usage is TRBV13 and J usage is TRBJ1-1; TCRdb outputs TRBD1, but without DNA this stays unchecked. The CDR3 runs 15 residues. CDR1 and CDR2 (germline): PRHDT, FYEKMQ (reference sequence). CDR3 amino acids: CASSLGGQGITEAFF. Full variable domain (rest looked up from reference TRBV13 and TRBJ1-1): AAGVIQSPRHLIKEKRETATLKCYPIPRHDTVYWYQQGPGQDPQFLISFYEKMQSDKGSIPDRFSAQQFSDYHSELNMSSLELGDSALYFCASSLGGQGITEAFFGQGTRLTVV.